The T cell receptor (beta chain) under discussion was sequenced for a study of T cells in Graves' hyperthyroidism and ophthalmopathy. Study-wide context: Peripheral blood was drawn at first diagnosis, prior to all treatment.

The investigators amplified TCR beta CDR3 regions from RNA transcripts. A set of HTBI primers served as the primers for a first-round RT-PCR of the TCR CDR3. TCRdb itself ran the multiplex PCR reads through MiXCR, one entry per CDR3 protein. The table includes 650,000 to 750,000 distinct CDR3 sequences, about 14% detected once. The sample holds many counts of this clonotype. What it recognizes is unknown. The CDR3 has 13 amino acids. Germline-derived CDR1 and CDR2 are DFQATT and SNEGSKA (reference sequence). V gave up 6 bases and J gave up 5 bases, with 16 bases separating them. The study, taken as a whole, reports: Median prediction lead before ophthalmopathy onset was 5.5 to 7 months with the model.

Newly diagnosed hyperthyroidism patients aged 18 to 65 years had disease lasting under 2 months. Thyroid ultrasound and orbital computed tomography, with clinical symptoms and serum thyroxine and TRAb, informed diagnoses. The V gene is TRBV20-1, the J gene TRBJ2-5; possible D gene TRBD2, 6 bases. The TCR comes from a woman aged 18-30 years with Graves' hyperthyroidism. The specimen sequenced was blood. The CDR3 loop reads CSALAGGWETQYF. CDR3 bases: TGCAGTGCGCTGGCTGGGGGGTGGGAGACCCAGTACTTC.